One T cell receptor (beta chain) is described in this entry. The data were obtained in a study of shared clonotypes between healthy human individuals. Every subset had its genomic DNA shared out evenly among several immunoSEQ plates. TCRdb's copy holds only in-frame clones and misses some; the assay was immunoSEQ multiplex PCR. The sample has about 2,500,000 clones, 85% to 95% seen once. The CDR3 runs to 14 residues. With 0 bases removed from V and 9 bases from J, the gap between germline ends came to 12 bases. From germline, CDR1 is KGHSH and CDR2 LQKENI. This chain connects TRBV18 to TRBJ2-1, with D uncertain. The sequenced sample consisted of naive CD4+ T cells sorted from blood. Noted subset: CD45RA+ positively selected. The source is a young man in good health. CDR3 protein: CASSPPDEYGEQFF. DNA for the CDR3: TGTGCCAGCTCACCACCCGATGAATACGGTGAGCAGTTCTTC.